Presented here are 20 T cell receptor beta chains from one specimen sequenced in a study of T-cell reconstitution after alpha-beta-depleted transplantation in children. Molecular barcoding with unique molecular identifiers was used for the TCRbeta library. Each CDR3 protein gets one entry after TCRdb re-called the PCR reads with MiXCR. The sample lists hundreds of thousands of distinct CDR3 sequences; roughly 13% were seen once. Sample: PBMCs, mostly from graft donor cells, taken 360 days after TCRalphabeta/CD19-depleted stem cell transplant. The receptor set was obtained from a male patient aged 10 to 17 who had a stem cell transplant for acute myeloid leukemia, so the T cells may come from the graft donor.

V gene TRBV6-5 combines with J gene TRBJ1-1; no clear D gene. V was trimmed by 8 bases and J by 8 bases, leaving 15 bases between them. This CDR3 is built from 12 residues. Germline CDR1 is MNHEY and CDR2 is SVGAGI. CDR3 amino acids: CASSGWGFEAFF. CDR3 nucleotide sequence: TGTGCCAGCTCCGGTTGGGGATTCGAAGCTTTCTTT.

The CDR3 DNA sequence: TGCAGTGCGGATGGGACTAGCTCCTACAATGAGCAGTTCTTC. Translated: CSADGTSSYNEQFF. J is TRBJ2-1 and V is TRBV20-1, with TRBD2 identical over 8 bases. J was trimmed by 0 bases and V by 6 bases; bases with no gene match: 4. The CDR3 is made up of 14 amino acids. CDR1 is DFQATT, CDR2 SNEGSKA, per germline (reference sequence).

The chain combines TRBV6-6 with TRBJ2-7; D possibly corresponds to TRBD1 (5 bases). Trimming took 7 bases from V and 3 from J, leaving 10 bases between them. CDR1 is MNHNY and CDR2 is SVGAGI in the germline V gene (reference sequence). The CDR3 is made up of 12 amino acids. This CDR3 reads CASTEQDYEQYF. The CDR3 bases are TGTGCCAGCACCGAACAGGACTACGAGCAGTACTTC.

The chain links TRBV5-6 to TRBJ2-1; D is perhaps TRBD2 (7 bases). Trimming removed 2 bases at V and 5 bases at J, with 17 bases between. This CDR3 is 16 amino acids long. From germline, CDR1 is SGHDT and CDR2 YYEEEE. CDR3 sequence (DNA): TGTGCCAGCAGCTTTTCGGGGGGCGCTTGGCACAATGAGCAGTTCTTC. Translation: CASSFSGGAWHNEQFF.

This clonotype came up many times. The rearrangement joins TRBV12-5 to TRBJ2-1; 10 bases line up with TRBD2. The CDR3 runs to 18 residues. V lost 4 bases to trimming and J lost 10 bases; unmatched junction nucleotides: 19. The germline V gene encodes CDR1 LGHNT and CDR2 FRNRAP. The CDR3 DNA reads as TGTGCTAGTGGTTCCGCCCTCCCACTAGCGGGACGCCCCAGGGAGCAGTTCTTC. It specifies CASGSALPLAGRPREQFF. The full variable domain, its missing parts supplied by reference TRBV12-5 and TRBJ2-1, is DARVTQTPRHKVTEMGQEVTMRCQPILGHNTVFWYRQTMMQGLELLAYFRNRAPLDDSGMPKDRFSAEMPDATLATLKIQPSEPRDSAVYFCASGSALPLAGRPREQFFGPGTRLTVL.

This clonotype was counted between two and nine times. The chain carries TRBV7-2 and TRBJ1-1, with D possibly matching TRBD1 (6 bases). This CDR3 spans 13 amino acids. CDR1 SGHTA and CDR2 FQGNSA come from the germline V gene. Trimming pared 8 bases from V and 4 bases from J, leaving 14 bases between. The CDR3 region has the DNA TGTGCCAGCGCCCAAAGGGGGGCCACTGAAGCTTTCTTT. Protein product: CASAQRGATEAFF. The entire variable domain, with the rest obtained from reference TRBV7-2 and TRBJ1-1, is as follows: GAGVSQSPSNKVTEKGKDVELRCDPISGHTALYWYRQSLGQGLEFLIYFQGNSAPDKSGLPSDRFSAERTGGSVSTLTIQRTQQEDSAVYLCASAQRGATEAFFGQGTRLTVV.

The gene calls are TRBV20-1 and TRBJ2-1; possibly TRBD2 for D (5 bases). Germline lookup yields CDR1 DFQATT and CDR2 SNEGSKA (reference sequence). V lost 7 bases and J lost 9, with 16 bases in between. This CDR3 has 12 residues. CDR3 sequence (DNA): TGCAGTGACGCCACCATCGCGGGTGAGCAGTTCTTC. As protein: CSDATIAGEQFF.

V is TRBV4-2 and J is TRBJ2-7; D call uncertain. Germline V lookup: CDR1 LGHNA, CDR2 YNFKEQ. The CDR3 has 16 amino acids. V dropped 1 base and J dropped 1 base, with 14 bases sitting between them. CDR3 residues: CASSQVVGLSSYEQYF. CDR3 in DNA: TGTGCCAGCAGCCAAGTGGTAGGGCTAAGTTCCTACGAGCAGTACTTC.

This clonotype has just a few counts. CDR3 residues: CASSSRSPGVGPDTQYF. CDR3 bases: TGTGCCAGCAGCTCCCGCTCGCCGGGAGTGGGGCCAGATACGCAGTATTTT. The V gene is TRBV7-9, the J gene TRBJ2-3; maybe TRBD2 (6 bases). This CDR3 has 17 residues. V was trimmed by 4 bases and J by 4 bases, leaving 21 bases between them. The V gene's germline CDR1 is SEHNR and CDR2 FQNEAQ (reference sequence). Together with reference TRBV7-9 and TRBJ2-3, the CDR3 gives the full variable domain: DTGVSQNPRHKITKRGQNVTFRCDPISEHNRLYWYRQTLGQGPEFLTYFQNEAQLEKSRLLSDRFSAERPKGSFSTLEIQRTEQGDSAMYLCASSSRSPGVGPDTQYFGPGTRLTVL.

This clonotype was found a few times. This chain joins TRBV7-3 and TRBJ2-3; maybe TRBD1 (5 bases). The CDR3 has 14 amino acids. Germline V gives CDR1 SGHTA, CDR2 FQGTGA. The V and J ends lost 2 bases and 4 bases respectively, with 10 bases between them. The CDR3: CASSLSTVADTQYF. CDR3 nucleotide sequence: TGTGCCAGCAGCTTATCGACAGTCGCAGATACGCAGTATTTT.

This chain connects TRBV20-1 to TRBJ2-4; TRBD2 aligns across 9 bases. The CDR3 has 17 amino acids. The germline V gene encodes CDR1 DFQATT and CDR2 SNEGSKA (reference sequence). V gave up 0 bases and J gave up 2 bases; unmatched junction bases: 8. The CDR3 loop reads CSARDWAGGPTKNIQYF. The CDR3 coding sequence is TGCAGTGCTAGAGATTGGGCGGGAGGGCCGACCAAAAACATTCAGTACTTC.

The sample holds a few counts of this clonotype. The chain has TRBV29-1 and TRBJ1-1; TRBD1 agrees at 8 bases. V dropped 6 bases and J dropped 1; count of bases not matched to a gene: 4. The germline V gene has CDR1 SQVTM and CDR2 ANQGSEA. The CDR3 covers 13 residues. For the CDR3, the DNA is TGCAGCGTGGGGGACAGGAAGAACACTGAAGCTTTCTTT. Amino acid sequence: CSVGDRKNTEAFF.

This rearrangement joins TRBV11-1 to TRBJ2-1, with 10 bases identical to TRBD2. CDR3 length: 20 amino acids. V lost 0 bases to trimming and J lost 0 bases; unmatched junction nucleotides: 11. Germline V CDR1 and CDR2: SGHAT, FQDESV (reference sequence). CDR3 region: CASSLAPLAGASSSYNEQFF. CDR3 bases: TGTGCCAGCAGCTTAGCTCCGCTAGCGGGAGCAAGTAGCTCCTACAATGAGCAGTTCTTC.

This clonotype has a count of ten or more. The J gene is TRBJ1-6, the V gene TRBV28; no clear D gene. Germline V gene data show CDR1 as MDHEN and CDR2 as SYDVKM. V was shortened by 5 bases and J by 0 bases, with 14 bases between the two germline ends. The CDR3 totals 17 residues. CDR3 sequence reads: CASSPLTRGSYNSPLHF. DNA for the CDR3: TGTGCCAGCAGTCCTCTTACTAGAGGCTCCTATAATTCACCCCTCCACTTT.

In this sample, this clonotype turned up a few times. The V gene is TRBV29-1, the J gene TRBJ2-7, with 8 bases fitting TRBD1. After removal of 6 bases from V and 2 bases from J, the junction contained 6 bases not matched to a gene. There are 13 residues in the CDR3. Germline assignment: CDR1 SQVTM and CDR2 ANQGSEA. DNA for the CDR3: TGCAGCGTGTGGGACAGGACTACCTACGAGCAGTACTTC. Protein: CSVWDRTTYEQYF.

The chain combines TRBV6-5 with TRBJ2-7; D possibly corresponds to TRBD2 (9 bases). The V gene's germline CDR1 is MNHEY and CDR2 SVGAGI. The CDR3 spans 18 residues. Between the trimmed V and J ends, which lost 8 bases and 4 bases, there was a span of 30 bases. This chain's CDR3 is CASPRGLAPQGELYEQYF. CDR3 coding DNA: TGTGCCAGCCCGCGTGGACTAGCGCCACAGGGGGAACTTTACGAGCAGTACTTC.

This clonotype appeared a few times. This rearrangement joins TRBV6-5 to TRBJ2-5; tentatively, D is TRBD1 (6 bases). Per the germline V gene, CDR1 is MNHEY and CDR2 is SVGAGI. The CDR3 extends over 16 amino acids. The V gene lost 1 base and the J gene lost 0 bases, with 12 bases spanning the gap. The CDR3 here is CASSYYRASYQETQYF. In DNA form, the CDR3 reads TGTGCCAGCAGTTACTACAGGGCGTCGTACCAAGAGACCCAGTACTTC.

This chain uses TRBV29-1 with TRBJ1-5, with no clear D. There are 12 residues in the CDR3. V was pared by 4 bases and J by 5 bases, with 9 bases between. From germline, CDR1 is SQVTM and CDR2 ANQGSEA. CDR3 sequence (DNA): TGCAGCGTTGCAGGCGCTGATCAGCCCCAGCATTTT. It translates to CSVAGADQPQHF. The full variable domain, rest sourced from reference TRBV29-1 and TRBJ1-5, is SAVISQKPSRDICQRGTSLTIQCQVDSQVTMMFWYRQQPGQSLTLIATANQGSEATYESGFVIDKFPISRPNLTFSTLTVSNMSPEDSSIYLCSVAGADQPQHFGDGTRLSIL.

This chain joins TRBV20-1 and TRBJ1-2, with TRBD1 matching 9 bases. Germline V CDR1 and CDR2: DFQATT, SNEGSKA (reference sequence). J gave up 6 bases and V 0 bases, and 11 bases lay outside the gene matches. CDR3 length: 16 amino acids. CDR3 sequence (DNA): TGCAGTGCTAGAGATTTAAGGCGGACAGGGGTGGATGGCTACACCTTC. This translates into CSARDLRRTGVDGYTF.

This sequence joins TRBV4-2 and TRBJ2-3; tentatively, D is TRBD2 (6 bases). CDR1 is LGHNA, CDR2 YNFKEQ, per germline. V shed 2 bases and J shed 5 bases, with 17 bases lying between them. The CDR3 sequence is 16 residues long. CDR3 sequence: CASSQRLRETLDTQYF. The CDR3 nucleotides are TGTGCCAGCAGCCAACGTCTACGGGAGACTTTAGATACGCAGTATTTT.